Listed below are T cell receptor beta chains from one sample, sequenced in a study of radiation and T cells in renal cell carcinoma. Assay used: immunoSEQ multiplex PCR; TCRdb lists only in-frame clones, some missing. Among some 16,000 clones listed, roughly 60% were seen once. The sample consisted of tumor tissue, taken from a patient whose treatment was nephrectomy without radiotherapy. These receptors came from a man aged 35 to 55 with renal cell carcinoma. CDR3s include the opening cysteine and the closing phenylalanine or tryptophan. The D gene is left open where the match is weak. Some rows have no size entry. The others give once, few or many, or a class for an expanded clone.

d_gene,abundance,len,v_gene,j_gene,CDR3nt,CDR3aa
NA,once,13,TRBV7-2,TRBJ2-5,TGTGCCAGCTCCTCGGACAGACAAGAGACCCAGTACTTC,CASSSDRQETQYF
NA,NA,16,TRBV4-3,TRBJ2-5,TGCGCCAGCAGCCAAGAGGGGAGCCTCGGTTTTGAGACCCAGTACTTC,CASSQEGSLGFETQYF
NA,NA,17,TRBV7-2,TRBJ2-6,TGTGCCAGCAGCTGGGGGCAGGGGCCCTCTGGGGCCAACGTCCTGACTTTC,CASSWGQGPSGANVLTF
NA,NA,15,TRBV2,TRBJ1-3,TGTGCCAGCAAGGCAGGCCCAAGCTCTGGAAACACCATATATTTT,CASKAGPSSGNTIYF
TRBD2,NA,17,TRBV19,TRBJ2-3,TGTGCCAGTAGTCCAGGGACTAGCGGGGGGGCGAGAGATACGCAGTATTTT,CASSPGTSGGARDTQYF
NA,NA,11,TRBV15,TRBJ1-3,TGTGCCACCCGCGCTGGAAACACCATATATTTT,CATRAGNTIYF
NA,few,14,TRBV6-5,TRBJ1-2,TGTGCCAGCACCCAGGGCGCGGGGGCTTATGGCTACACCTTC,CASTQGAGAYGYTF
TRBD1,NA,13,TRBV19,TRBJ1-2,TGTGCCAGTAGTGACAGGGAAACGGATGGCTACACCTTC,CASSDRETDGYTF
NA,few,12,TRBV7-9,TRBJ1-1,TGTGCCAGCAGCTTAGATGGAACTGAAGCTTTCTTT,CASSLDGTEAFF
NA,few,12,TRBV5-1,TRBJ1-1,TGCGCCAGCAGCAGGGGGAACACTGAAGCTTTCTTT,CASSRGNTEAFF
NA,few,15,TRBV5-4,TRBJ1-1,TGTGCCAGCAGCTTGGGACAGACGGGGAACACTGAAGCTTTCTTT,CASSLGQTGNTEAFF
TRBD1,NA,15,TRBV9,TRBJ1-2,TGTGCCAGCAGCCCCGGGACAGGGTCGACCTATGGCTACACCTTC,CASSPGTGSTYGYTF
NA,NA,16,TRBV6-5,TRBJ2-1,TGTGCCAGCAGTTACTCTAGGAGCAGCTCCTACAATGAGCAGTTCTTC,CASSYSRSSSYNEQFF
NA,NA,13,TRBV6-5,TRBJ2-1,TGTGCCAGCAGTTACTTGGGCCGGAATGAGCAGTTCTTC,CASSYLGRNEQFF
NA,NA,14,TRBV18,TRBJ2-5,TGTGCCAGCTCACCCGCCCATACCCAAGAGACCCAGTACTTC,CASSPAHTQETQYF
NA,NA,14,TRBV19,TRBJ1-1,TGTGCCAGTAGTATGAGAACAGGGCGCACTGAAGCTTTCTTT,CASSMRTGRTEAFF
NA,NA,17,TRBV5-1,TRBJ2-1,TGCGCCAGCAGCGGGAATATGAGGGGATCAGCCTACAATGAGCAGTTCTTC,CASSGNMRGSAYNEQFF
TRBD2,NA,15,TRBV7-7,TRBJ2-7,TGTGCCAGCAGCCCAGGACTAGCGGGGTCCTACGAGCAGTACTTC,CASSPGLAGSYEQYF
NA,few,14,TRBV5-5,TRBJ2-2,TGTGCCAGCAGCTTGGGGGGGCACACCGGGGAGCTGTTTTTT,CASSLGGHTGELFF
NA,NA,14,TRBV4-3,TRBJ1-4,TGCGCCAGCAGCCAAGCAGGGGTCGGAGAAAAACTGTTTTTT,CASSQAGVGEKLFF
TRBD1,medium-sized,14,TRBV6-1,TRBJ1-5,TGTGCCAGCAGACTAGACAGGGAACGGGAGCCCCAGCATTTT,CASRLDREREPQHF
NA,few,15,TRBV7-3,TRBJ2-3,TGTGCCAGCAGCTTAACGGCAGGGACGGGAGATACGCAGTATTTT,CASSLTAGTGDTQYF
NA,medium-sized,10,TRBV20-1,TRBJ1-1,TGCAGTGCTCTGCGCGCTGAAGCTTTCTTT,CSALRAEAFF
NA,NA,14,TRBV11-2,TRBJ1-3,TGTGCCAGCAGCTTAACAGATACTGGAAACACCATATATTTT,CASSLTDTGNTIYF
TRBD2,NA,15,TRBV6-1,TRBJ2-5,TGTGCCAGCAGCAGACTAGCGGGGGAACAAGAGACCCAGTACTTC,CASSRLAGEQETQYF
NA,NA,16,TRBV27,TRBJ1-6,TGTGCCAGCAGACCAATCGGAGGTTCGGGTAATTCACCCCTCCACTTT,CASRPIGGSGNSPLHF
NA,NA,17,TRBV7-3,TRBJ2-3,TGTGCCAGCAGCTTAGGGGGGGGCCCCCCTTTTACAGATACGCAGTATTTT,CASSLGGGPPFTDTQYF
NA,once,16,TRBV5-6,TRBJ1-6,TGTGCCAGCAGCTTGATGGCAGGGAGCACGAATTCACCCCTCCACTTT,CASSLMAGSTNSPLHF
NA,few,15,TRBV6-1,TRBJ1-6,TGTGCCAGCAAGGTTGGGGAAGATGGTAATTCACCCCTCCACTTT,CASKVGEDGNSPLHF
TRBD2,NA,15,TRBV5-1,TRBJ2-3,TGCGCCAGCAGCTTAGTGGGGGGGAGCACAGATACGCAGTATTTT,CASSLVGGSTDTQYF
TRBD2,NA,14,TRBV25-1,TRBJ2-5,TGTGCCAGCCTTAGCGGGGGGAAAGGGGAGACCCAGTACTTC,CASLSGGKGETQYF
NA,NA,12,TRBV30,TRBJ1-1,TGTGCATGCGGGCAGCCGAACACTGAAGCTTTCTTT,CACGQPNTEAFF
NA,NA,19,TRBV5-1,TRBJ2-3,TGCGCCAGCAGCCTCGAAACCCGCGGGGAAATCTCTAGCACAGATACGCAGTATTTT,CASSLETRGEISSTDTQYF
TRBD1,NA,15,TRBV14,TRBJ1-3,TGTGCCAGCAGCCATGCAGGGGGCGTTGGAAACACCATATATTTT,CASSHAGGVGNTIYF
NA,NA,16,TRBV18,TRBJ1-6,TGTGCCAGCTCAACTCTTGAGGACCGAAAGAATTCACCCCTCCACTTT,CASSTLEDRKNSPLHF
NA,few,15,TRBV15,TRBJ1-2,TGTGCCACCAGCAGAGATCTAAGGGGAACCTATGGCTACACCTTC,CATSRDLRGTYGYTF
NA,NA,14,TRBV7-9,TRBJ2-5,TGTGCCAGCAGCTTAGCCCGGGATGAGGAGACCCAGTACTTC,CASSLARDEETQYF
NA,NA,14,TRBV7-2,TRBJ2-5,TGTGCCAGCAGCTTAGCGATGGCTCAAGAGACCCAGTACTTC,CASSLAMAQETQYF
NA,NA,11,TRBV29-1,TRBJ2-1,TGCAGCGTTGTATCGGGGTATGAGCAGTTCTTC,CSVVSGYEQFF
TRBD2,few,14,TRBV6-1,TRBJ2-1,TGTGCCAGCAGTCTTCTAGCGGGGTACAATGAGCAGTTCTTC,CASSLLAGYNEQFF
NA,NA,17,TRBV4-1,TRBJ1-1,TGCGCCAGCAGCCAATTCGTAACGGGGGCGCGGAACACTGAAGCTTTCTTT,CASSQFVTGARNTEAFF
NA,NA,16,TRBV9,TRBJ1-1,TGTGCCAGCAGCGTAGGGGGTGGATACCCGGACACTGAAGCTTTCTTT,CASSVGGGYPDTEAFF
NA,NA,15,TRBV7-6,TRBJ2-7,TGTGCCAGCAGCTCAGAGACGGCCAGCTCCTACGAGCAGTACTTC,CASSSETASSYEQYF
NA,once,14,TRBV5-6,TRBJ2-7,TGTGCCAGCAGTTCCACAGGGTCTCGTCGCGAGCAGTACTTC,CASSSTGSRREQYF